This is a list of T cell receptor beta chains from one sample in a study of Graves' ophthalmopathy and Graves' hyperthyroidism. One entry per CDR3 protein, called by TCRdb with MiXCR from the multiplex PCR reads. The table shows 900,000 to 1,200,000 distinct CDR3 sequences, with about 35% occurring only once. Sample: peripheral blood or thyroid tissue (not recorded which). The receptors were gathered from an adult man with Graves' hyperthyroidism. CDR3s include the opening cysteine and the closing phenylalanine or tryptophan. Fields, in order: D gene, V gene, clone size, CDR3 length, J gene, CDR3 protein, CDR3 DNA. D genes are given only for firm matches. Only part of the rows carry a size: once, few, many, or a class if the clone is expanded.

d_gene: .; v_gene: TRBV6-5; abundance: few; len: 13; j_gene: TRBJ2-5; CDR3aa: CASSFTVQETQYF; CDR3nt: TGTGCCAGCAGTTTTACGGTACAAGAGACCCAGTACTTC
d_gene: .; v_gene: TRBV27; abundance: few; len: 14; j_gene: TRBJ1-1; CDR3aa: CASSQGTSNTEAFF; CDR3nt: TGTGCCAGCAGTCAGGGGACCTCGAACACTGAAGCTTTCTTT
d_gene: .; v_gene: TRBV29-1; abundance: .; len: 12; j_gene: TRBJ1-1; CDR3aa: CSVRERFTEAFF; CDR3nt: TGCAGCGTCAGGGAGAGGTTCACTGAAGCTTTCTTT
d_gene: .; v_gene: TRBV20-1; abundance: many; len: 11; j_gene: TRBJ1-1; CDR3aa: CSAGRDTEAFF; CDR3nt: TGCAGTGCCGGCCGAGACACTGAAGCTTTCTTT
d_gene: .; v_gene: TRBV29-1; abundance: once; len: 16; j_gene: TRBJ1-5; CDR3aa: CSSLEGVGSSNQPQHF; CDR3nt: TGCAGCAGTTTAGAGGGGGTTGGGAGCAGCAATCAGCCCCAGCATTTT
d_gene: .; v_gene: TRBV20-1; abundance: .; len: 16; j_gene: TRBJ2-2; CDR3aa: CSLPARAVRGTGELFF; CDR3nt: TGCAGCCTGCCGGCCAGGGCAGTTCGAGGAACCGGGGAGCTGTTTTTT
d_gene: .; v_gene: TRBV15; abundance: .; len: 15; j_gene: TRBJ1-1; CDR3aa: CATSSTGTYNTEAFF; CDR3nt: TGTGCCACCAGCAGCACAGGGACTTACAACACTGAAGCTTTCTTC
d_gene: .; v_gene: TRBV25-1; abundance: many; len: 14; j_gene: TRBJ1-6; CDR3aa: CASSATRGRSPLHF; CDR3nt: TGTGCCAGCAGTGCGACGAGAGGCCGCTCACCCCTCCACTTT
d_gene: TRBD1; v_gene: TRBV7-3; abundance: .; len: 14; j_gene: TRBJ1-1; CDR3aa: CASSPDRDGLWAFF; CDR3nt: TGTGCCAGCAGTCCGGACAGGGATGGTCTCTGGGCTTTCTTT
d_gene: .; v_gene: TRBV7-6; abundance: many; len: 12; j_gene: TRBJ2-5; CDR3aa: CASTADSQTQYF; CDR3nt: TGTGCCAGCACCGCGGACAGCCAGACCCAGTACTTC